This T cell receptor (beta chain) derives from a study of blood T cell repertoires in COVID-19. Those who participated ranged in age from 18 to 89 years and resided in 20 to 25 US areas. Cohorts were determined from participant-reported clinical history. The CDR3 has 15 amino acids. Per the germline V gene, CDR1 is MNHNS and CDR2 is SASEGT. The ends were cut back, 2 bases at V and 5 bases at J, with 13 bases in the middle. Per the original data handling: Reference gene primer amplification yielded estimated nucleated cell counts. This table comes from immunoSEQ multiplex PCR, and its TCRdb copy is limited to in-frame clones, with some not included. V and J calls and clone size are given by that table; D and trimming were obtained from the DNA. The table shows roughly 130,000 clones, with 84% occurring only once.

Specimen: PBMCs or T cells enriched from blood (not recorded which). This TCR came from a woman in her forties or fifties with acute COVID-19. The chain uses TRBV6-1 and TRBJ1-5; D unclear. The CDR3 sequence: CASSERRNNYQPQHF. The CDR3 DNA follows: TGTGCCAGCAGTGAACGCAGGAATAATTATCAGCCCCAGCATTTT.